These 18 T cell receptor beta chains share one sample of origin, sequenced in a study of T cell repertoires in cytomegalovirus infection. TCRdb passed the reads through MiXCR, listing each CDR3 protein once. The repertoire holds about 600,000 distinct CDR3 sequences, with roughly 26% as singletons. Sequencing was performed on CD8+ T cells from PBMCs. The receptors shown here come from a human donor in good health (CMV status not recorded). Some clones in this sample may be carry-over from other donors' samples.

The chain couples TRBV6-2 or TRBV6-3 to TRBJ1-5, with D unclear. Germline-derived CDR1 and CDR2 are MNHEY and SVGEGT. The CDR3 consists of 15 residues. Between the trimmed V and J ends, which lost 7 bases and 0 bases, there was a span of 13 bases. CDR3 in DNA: TGTGCCAGCATCGCACAGCGTTTTAGCAATCAGCCCCAGCATTTT. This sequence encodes CASIAQRFSNQPQHF.

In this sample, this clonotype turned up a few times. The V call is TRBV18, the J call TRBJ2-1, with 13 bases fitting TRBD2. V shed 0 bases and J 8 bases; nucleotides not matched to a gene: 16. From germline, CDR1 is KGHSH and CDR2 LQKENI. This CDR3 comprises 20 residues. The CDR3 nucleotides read TGTGCCAGCTCACCACCAAGCGGACTAGCGGGGGCGCACCGGCACCATGAGCAGTTCTTC. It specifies CASSPPSGLAGAHRHHEQFF.

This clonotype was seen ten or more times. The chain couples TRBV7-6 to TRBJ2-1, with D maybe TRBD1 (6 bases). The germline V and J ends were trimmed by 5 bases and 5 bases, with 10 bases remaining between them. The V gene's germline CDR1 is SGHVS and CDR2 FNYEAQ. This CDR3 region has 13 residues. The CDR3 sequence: CASSTYRDNEQFF. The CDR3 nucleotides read TGTGCCAGCAGCACATACAGGGACAATGAGCAGTTCTTC.

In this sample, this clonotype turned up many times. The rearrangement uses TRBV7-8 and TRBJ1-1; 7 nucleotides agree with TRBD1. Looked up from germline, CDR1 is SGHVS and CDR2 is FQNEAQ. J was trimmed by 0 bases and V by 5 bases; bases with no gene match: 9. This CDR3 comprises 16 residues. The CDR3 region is CASSPGGLGMNTEAFF. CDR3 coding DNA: TGTGCCAGCAGCCCAGGGGGTTTGGGAATGAACACTGAAGCTTTCTTT.

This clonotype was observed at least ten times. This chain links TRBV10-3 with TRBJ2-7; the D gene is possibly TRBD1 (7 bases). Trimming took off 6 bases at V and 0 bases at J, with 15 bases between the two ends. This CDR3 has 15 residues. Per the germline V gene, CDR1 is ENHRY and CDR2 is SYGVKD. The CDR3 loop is CAIREGQSASYEQYV. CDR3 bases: TGTGCCATCAGGGAGGGACAGAGCGCCTCCTACGAGCAGTACGTC.

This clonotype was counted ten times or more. CDR3 protein: CASSFPDRISGNTIYF. In nucleotides, the CDR3 is TGTGCCAGCAGTTTTCCCGACAGGATCTCTGGAAACACCATATATTTT. The V and J genes are TRBV12-3 or TRBV12-4 and TRBJ1-3; a weak D match, TRBD1 (6 bases). Trimming took 3 bases from V and 0 from J, leaving 12 bases between them. The CDR3 contains 16 residues.

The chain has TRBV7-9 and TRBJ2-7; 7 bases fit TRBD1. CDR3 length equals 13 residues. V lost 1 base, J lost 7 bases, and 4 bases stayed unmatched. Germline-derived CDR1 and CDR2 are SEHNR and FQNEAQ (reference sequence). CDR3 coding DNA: TGTGCCAGCAGCTTAGAGGGGGCGCTTGAGCAGTACGTC. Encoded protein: CASSLEGALEQYV.

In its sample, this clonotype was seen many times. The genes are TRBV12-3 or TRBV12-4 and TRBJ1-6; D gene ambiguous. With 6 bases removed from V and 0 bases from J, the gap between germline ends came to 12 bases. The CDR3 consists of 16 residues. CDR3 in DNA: TGTGCCAGCAGATCAGACAAAGTCTCCTATAATTCACCCCTCCACTTT. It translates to CASRSDKVSYNSPLHF.

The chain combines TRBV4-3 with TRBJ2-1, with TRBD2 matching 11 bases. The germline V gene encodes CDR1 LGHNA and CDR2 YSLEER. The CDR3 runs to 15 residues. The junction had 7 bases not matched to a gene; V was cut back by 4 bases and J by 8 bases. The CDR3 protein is CASSLTSGGRDEQFF. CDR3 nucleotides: TGCGCCAGCAGCCTAACTAGCGGGGGCCGGGATGAGCAGTTCTTC.

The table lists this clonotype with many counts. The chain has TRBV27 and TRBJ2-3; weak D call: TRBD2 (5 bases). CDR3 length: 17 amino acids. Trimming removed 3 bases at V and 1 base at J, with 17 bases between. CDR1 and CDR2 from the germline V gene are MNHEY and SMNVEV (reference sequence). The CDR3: CASSFLRTFRGTDTQYF. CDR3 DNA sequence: TGTGCCAGCAGTTTCCTTCGGACTTTTCGCGGCACAGATACGCAGTATTTT.

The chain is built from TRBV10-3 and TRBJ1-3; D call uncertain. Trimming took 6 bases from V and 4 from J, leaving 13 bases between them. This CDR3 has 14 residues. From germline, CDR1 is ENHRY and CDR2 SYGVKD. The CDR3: CAIRNPDGGNTIYF. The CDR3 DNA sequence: TGTGCCATCAGGAACCCGGATGGGGGAAACACCATATATTTT.

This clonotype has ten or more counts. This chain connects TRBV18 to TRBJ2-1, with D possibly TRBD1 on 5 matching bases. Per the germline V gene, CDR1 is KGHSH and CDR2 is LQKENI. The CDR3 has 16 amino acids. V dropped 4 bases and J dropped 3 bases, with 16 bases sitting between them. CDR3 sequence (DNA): TGTGCCAGCTCACTCTTGGGAACAAGGGGCTACAATGAGCAGTTCTTC. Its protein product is CASSLLGTRGYNEQFF. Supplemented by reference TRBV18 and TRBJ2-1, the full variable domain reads NAGVMQNPRHLVRRRGQEARLRCSPMKGHSHVYWYRQLPEEGLKFMVYLQKENIIDESGMPKERFSAEFPKEGPSILRIQQVVRGDSAAYFCASSLLGTRGYNEQFFGPGTRLTVL.

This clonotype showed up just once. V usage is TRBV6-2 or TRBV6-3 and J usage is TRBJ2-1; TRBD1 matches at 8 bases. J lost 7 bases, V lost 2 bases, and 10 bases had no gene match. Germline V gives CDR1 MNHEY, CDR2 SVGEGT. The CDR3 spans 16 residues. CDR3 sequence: CASSYTERQGWNEQFF. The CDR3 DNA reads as TGTGCCAGCAGTTACACCGAACGACAGGGGTGGAATGAGCAGTTCTTC.

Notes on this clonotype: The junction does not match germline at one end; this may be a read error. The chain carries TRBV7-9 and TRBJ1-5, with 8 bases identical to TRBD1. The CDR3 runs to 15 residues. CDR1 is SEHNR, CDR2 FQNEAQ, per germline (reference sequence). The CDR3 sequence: CASSLGAGGNQPRHF. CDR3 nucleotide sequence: TGTGCCAGCAGCTTAGGTGCAGGGGGCAATCAGCCCCGGCATTTT.

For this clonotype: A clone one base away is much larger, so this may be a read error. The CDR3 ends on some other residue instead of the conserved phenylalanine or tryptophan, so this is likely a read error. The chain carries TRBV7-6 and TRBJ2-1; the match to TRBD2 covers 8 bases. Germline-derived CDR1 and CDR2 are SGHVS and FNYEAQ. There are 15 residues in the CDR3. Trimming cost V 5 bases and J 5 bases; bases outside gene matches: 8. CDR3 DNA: TGTGCCAGCAGCACCCGGGGGGGATCACACAATGAGCAGTTCTCC. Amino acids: CASSTRGGSHNEQFS.

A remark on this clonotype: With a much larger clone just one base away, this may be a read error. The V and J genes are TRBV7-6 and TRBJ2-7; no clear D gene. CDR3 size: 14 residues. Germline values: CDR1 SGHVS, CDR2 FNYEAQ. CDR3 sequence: CVSSLTAQFNEQYF. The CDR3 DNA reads TGTGTCAGCAGCTTAACAGCCCAGTTCAACGAGCAGTACTTC.

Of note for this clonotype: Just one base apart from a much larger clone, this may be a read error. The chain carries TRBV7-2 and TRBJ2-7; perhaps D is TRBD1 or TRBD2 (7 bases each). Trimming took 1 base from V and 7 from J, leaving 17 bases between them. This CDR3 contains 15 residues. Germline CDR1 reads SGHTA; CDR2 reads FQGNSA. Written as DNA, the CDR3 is TGTGCCAGCAGCTTAGTCGGGGGCCAGGGGGGGGAGCAGTACTTC. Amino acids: CASSLVGGQGGEQYF.

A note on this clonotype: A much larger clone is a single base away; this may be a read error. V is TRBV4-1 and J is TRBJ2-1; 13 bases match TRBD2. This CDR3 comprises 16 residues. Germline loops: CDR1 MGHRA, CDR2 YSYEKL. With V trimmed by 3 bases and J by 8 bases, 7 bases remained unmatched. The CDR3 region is CASSHATSGGAHEQFF. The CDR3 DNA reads TGCGCCAGCAGCCATGCAACTAGCGGGGGGGCCCATGAGCAGTTCTTC.